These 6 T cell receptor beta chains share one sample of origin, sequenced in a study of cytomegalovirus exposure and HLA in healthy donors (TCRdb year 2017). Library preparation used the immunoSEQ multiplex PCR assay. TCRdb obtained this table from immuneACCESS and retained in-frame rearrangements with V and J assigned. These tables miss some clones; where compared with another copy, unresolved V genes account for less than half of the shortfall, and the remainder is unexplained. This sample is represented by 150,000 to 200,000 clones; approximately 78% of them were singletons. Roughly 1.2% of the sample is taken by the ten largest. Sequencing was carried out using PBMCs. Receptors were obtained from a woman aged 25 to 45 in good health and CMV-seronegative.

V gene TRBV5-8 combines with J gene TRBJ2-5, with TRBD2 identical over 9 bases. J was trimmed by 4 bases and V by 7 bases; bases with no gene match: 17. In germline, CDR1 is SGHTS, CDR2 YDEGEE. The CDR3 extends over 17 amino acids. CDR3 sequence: CASCRVLGGRAAETQYF. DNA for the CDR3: TGTGCCAGCTGTAGAGTCCTCGGCGGGAGGGCCGCAGAGACCCAGTACTTC.

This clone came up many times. CDR3 sequence: CASSSGTSGVEQFF. The CDR3 region has the DNA TGTGCCAGCAGCTCCGGGACTAGCGGGGTTGAGCAGTTCTTC. This chain links TRBV7-3 with TRBJ2-1; 13 bases line up with TRBD2. Germline lookup yields CDR1 SGHTA and CDR2 FQGTGA. The junction had 3 bases not matched to a gene; V was cut back by 4 bases and J by 9 bases. This CDR3 spans 14 amino acids.

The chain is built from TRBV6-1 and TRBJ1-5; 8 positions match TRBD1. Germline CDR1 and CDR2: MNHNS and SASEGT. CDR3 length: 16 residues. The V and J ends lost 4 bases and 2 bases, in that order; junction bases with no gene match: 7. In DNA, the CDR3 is TGTGCCAGCAGTGGCCGGACGGGACAGGGCAATCAGCCCCAGCATTTT. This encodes CASSGRTGQGNQPQHF.

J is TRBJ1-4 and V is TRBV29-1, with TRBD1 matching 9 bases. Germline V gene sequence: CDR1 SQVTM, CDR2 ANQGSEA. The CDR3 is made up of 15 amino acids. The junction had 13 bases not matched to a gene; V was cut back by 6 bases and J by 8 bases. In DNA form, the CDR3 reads TGCAGCGTGCGGTACACCGGGACAGGGCTGGAAAAACTGTTTTTT. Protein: CSVRYTGTGLEKLFF.

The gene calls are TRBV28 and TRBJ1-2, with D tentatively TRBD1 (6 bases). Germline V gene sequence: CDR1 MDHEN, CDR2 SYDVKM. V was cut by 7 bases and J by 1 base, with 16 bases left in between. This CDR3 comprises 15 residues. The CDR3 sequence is CASTPPGTLNYGYTF. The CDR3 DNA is TGTGCCAGCACCCCCCCCGGGACACTTAACTATGGCTACACCTTC.

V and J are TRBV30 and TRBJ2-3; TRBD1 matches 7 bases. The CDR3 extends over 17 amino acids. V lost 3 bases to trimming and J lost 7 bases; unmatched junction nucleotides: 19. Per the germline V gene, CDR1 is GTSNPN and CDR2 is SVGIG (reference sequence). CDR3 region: CAWRAQLLTGKRNTQYF. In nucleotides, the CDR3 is TGTGCCTGGAGGGCCCAACTTTTGACAGGGAAGAGGAATACGCAGTATTTT.